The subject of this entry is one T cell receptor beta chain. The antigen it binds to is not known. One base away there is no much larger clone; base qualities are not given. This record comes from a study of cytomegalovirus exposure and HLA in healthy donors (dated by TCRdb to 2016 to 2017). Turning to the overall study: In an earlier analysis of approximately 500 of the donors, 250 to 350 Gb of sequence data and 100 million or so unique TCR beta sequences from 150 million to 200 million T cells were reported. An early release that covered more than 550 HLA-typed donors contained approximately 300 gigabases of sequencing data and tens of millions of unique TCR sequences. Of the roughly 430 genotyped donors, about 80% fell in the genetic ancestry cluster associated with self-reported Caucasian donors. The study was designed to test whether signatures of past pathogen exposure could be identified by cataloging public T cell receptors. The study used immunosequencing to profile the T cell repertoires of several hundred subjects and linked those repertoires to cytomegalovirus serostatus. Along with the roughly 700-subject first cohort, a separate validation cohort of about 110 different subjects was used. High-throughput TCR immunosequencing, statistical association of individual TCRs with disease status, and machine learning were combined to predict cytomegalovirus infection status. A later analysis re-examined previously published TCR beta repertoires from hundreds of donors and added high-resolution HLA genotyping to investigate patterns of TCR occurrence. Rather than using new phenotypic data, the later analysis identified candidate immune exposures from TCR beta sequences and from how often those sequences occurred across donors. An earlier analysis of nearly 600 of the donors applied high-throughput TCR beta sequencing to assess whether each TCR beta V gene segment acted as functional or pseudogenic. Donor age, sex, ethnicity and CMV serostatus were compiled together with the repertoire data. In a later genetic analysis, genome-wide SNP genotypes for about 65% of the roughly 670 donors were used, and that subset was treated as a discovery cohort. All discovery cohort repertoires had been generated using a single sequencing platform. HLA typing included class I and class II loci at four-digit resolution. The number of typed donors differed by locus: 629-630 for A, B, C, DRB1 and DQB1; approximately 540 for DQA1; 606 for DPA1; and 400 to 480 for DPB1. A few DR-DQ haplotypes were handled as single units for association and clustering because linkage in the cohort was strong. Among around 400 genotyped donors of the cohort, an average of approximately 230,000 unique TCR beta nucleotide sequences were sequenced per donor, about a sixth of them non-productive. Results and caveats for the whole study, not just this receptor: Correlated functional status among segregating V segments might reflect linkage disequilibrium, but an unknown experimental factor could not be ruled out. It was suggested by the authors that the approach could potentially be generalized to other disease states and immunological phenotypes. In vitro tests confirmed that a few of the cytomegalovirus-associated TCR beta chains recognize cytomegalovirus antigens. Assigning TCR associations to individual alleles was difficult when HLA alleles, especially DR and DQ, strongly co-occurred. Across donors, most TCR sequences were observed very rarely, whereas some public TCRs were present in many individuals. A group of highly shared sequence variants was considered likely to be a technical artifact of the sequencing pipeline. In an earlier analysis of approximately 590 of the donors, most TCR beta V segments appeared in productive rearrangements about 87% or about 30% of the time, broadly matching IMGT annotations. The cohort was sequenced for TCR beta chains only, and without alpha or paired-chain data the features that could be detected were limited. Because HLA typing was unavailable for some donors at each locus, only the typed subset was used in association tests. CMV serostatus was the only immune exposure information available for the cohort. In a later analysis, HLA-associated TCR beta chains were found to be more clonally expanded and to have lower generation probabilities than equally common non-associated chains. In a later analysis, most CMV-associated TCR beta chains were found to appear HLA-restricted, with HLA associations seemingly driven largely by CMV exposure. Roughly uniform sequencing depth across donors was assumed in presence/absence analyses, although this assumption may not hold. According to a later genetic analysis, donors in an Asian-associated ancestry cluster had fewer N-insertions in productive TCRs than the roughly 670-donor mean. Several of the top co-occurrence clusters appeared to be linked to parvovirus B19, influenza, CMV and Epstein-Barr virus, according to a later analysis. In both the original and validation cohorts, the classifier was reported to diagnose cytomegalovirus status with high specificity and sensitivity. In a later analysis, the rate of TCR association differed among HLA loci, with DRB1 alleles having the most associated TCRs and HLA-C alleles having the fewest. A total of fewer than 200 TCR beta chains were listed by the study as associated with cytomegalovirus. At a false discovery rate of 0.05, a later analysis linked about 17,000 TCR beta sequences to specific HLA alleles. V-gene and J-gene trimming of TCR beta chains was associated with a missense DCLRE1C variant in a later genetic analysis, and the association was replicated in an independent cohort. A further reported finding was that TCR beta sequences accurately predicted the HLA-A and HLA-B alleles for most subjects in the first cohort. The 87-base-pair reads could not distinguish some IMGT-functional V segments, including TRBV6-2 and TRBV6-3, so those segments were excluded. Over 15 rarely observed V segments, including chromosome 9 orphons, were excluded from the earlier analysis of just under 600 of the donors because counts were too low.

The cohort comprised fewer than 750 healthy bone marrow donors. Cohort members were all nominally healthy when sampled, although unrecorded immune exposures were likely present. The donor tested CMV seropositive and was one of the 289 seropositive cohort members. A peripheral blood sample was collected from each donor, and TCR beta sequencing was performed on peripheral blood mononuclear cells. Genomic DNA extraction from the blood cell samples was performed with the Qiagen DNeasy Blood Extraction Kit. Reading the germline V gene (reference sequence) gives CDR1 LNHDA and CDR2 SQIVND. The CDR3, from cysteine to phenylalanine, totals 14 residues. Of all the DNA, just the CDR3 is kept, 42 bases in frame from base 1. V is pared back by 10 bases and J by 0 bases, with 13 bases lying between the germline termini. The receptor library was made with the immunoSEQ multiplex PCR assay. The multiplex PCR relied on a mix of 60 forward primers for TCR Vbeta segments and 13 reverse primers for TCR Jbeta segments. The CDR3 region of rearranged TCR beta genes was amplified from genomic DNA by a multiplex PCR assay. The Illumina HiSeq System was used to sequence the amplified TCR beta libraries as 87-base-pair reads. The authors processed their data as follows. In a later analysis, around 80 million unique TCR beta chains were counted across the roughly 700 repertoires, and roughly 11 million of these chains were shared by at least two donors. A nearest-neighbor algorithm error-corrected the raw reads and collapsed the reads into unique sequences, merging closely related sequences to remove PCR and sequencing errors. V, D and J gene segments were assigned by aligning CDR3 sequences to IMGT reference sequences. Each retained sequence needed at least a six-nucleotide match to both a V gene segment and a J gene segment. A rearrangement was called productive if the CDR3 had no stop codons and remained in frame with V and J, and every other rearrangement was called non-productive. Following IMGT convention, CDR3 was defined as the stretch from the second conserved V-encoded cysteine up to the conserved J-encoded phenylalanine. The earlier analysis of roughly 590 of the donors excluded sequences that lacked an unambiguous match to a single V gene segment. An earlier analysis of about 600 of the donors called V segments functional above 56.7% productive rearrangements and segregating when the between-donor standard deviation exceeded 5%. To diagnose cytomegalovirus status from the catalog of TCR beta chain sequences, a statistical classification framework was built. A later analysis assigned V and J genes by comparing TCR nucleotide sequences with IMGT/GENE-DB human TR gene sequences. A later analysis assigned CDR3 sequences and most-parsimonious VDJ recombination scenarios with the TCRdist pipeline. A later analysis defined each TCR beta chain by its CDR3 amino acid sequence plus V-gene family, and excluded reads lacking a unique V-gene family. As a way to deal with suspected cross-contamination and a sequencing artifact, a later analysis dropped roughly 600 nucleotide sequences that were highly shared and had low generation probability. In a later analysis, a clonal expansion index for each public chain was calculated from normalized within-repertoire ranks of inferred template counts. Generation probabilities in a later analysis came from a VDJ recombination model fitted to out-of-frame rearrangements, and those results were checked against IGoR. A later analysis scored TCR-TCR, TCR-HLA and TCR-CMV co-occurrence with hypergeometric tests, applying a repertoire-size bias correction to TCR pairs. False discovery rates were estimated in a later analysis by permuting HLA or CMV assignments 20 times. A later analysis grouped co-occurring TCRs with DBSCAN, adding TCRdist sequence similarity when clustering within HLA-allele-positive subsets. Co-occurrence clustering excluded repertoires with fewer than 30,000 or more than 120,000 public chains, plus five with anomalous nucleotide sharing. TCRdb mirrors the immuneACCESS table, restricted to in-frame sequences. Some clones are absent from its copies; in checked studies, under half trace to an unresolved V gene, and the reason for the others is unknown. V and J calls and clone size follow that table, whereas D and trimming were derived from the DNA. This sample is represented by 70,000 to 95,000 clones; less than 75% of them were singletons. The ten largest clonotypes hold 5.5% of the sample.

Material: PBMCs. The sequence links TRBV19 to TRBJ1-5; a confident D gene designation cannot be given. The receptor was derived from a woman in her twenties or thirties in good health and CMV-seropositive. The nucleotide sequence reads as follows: TGTGCCACCCTCAACAAGTATAGCAATCAGCCCCAGCATTTT. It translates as CATLNKYSNQPQHF. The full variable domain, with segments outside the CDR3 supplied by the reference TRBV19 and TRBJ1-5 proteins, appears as DGGITQSPKYLFRKEGQNVTLSCEQNLNHDAMYWYRQDPGQGLRLIYYSQIVNDFQKGDIAEGYSVSREKKESFPLTVTSAQKNPTAFYLCATLNKYSNQPQHFGDGTRLSIL.